The 19 T cell receptor beta chains below come from one sample, sequenced in a study of cytomegalovirus exposure and HLA in healthy donors. A multiplex PCR was run with 60 Vbeta primers and 13 Jbeta primers. Method: immunoSEQ multiplex PCR; TCRdb's copy keeps in-frame clones and lacks some. The sample includes 90,000 to 120,000 clones, 60% to 80% seen only once; the top ten take about 2%. The sample taken for sequencing was PBMCs. The receptors here all came from a man aged 18 to 29 in good health and CMV-seronegative.

This CDR3 reads CASSIKGNSPLHF. CDR3 DNA sequence: TGTGCCAGCAGCATTAAGGGGAATTCACCCCTCCACTTT. The chain links TRBV11-2 to TRBJ1-6; D might be TRBD1 (5 bases). The germline V and J ends were trimmed by 5 bases and 7 bases, with 9 bases remaining between them. The CDR3 covers 13 residues. Germline lookup yields CDR1 SGHAT and CDR2 FQNNGV.

As for this clone: Within the sample, other DNA sequences also encode this same CDR3. The chain links TRBV18 to TRBJ2-7, with 9 positions matching TRBD1. Per germline, CDR1 KGHSH and CDR2 LQKENI. CDR3 length: 14 residues. J was trimmed by 3 bases and V by 0 bases; bases with no gene match: 0. CDR3 sequence (DNA): TGTGCCAGCTCACCACCGGGACAGGGCTACGAGCAGTACTTC. It translates to CASSPPGQGYEQYF.

The V gene is TRBV18, the J gene TRBJ2-2, with a possible D match to TRBD1 (5 bases). There are 19 residues in the CDR3. Germline values: CDR1 KGHSH, CDR2 LQKENI. V lost 2 bases and J lost 2, with 21 bases in between. The DNA for the CDR3 is TGTGCCAGCTCACCAATCTCTGCAGGGCGTTTTCCCAACACCGGGGAGCTGTTTTTT. It translates to CASSPISAGRFPNTGELFF.

The CDR3 bases are TGTGCCAGCAGACCCGACAGGGGGCTGGGCTATGGCTACACCTTC. As protein: CASRPDRGLGYGYTF. The chain joins TRBV6-1 to TRBJ1-2, with 10 bases fitting TRBD1. V was clipped by 6 bases and J by 4 bases; unmatched bases: 8. There are 15 residues in the CDR3. CDR1 is MNHNS and CDR2 is SASEGT in the germline V gene.

The chain links TRBV19 to TRBJ2-1; 7 bases agree with TRBD1. Trimming took 6 bases from V and 3 from J; bases not matched to a gene: 5. The CDR3 length is 14 residues. Germline values: CDR1 LNHDA, CDR2 SQIVND (reference sequence). CDR3 sequence reads: CASRRQGYYNEQFF. The CDR3 DNA is TGTGCCAGTAGGAGACAGGGTTACTACAATGAGCAGTTCTTC.

The chain links TRBV5-4 to TRBJ2-1; 10 positions agree with TRBD2. This CDR3 is 16 amino acids long. V lost 5 bases, J lost 1 base, and 6 bases stayed unmatched. Germline-derived CDR1 and CDR2 are SGHNT and YYREEE (reference sequence). The CDR3: CASRNTSGVSYNEQFF. CDR3 DNA sequence: TGTGCCAGCAGAAATACTAGCGGGGTTTCCTACAATGAGCAGTTCTTC.

The rearrangement joins TRBV2 to TRBJ2-6; TRBD1 aligns across 7 bases. V lost 10 bases, J lost 1 base, and 7 bases stayed unmatched. The CDR3 is 15 amino acids. Germline CDR1 SNHLY, CDR2 FYNNEI. CDR3 loop: CAIGGTRSGANVLTF. The CDR3 coding sequence is TGTGCCATAGGGGGCACAAGGTCTGGGGCCAACGTCCTGACTTTC. The full variable domain, with the rest looked up from reference TRBV2 and TRBJ2-6, is EPEVTQTPSHQVTQMGQEVILRCVPISNHLYFYWYRQILGQKVEFLVSFYNNEISEKSEIFDDQFSVERPDGSNFTLKIRSTKLEDSAMYFCAIGGTRSGANVLTFGAGSRLTVL.

This clone was seen a few times. The chain recombines TRBV6-1 with TRBJ1-6; D unclear. Trimming pared 6 bases from V and 8 bases from J, leaving 11 bases between. CDR3 length equals 13 residues. The germline gives CDR1 MNHNS, CDR2 SASEGT. CDR3 sequence: CASSPIADSPLHF. The DNA for the CDR3 is TGTGCCAGCAGCCCTATAGCCGATTCACCCCTCCACTTT.

The chain couples TRBV29-1 to TRBJ1-4, with D uncertain. The CDR3 is 12 residues long. Germline loops: CDR1 SQVTM, CDR2 ANQGSEA. The V end was cut by 4 bases, the J end by 5 bases, with 8 bases between. DNA of the CDR3: TGCAGCGTTGCCAGGCCGAATGAAAAACTGTTTTTT. As protein: CSVARPNEKLFF. Supplemented by reference TRBV29-1 and TRBJ1-4, the full variable domain reads SAVISQKPSRDICQRGTSLTIQCQVDSQVTMMFWYRQQPGQSLTLIATANQGSEATYESGFVIDKFPISRPNLTFSTLTVSNMSPEDSSIYLCSVARPNEKLFFGSGTQLSVL.

V and J are TRBV7-6 and TRBJ2-7; a possible D gene is TRBD2 (6 bases). CDR3 length: 14 residues. The V gene's germline CDR1 is SGHVS and CDR2 FNYEAQ. Trimming removed 5 bases at V and 8 bases at J, with 19 bases between. CDR3 DNA sequence: TGTGCCAGCAGCCGGGGCGGGATCCAGGTTCAGCAGTACTTC. This codes for CASSRGGIQVQQYF.

The V gene is TRBV18, the J gene TRBJ2-1; a possible D gene is TRBD2 (6 bases). CDR3 size: 13 residues. The germline CDR1 and CDR2 sequences are KGHSH and LQKENI. V was shortened by 0 bases and J by 7 bases, with 7 bases between the two germline ends. This CDR3 is CASSPPGGNEQFF. CDR3 coding DNA: TGTGCCAGCTCACCACCTGGGGGGAATGAGCAGTTCTTC.

The chain employs TRBV7-9 and TRBJ1-6; D uncertain. Germline V gives CDR1 SEHNR, CDR2 FQNEAQ (reference sequence). V was cut by 5 bases and J by 11 bases, with 19 bases left in between. The CDR3 has 15 amino acids. The CDR3 nucleotides are TGTGCCAGCAGCCACCCGGGCGGGGAGATCCCACCCCTCCACTTT. Translating it yields CASSHPGGEIPPLHF.

This chain connects TRBV5-1 to TRBJ2-1, with 12 positions matching TRBD2. There are 16 residues in the CDR3. The V gene end was trimmed by 4 bases and the J gene end by 6 bases; junction bases not matched to a gene: 8. The germline CDR1 and CDR2 sequences are SGHRS and YFSETQ. The chain's CDR3 is CASSPQLAGGPNEQFF. CDR3 nucleotide sequence: TGCGCCAGCAGCCCCCAACTAGCGGGGGGCCCCAATGAGCAGTTCTTC.

J is TRBJ2-2 and V is TRBV18, with 9 nucleotides matching TRBD1. Germline V gives CDR1 KGHSH, CDR2 LQKENI. J lost 13 bases, V lost 3 bases, and 15 bases had no gene match. This CDR3 region has 16 residues. CDR3 sequence: CASSPGQGAWLFGLFF. CDR3 bases: TGTGCCAGCTCACCGGGACAGGGAGCCTGGTTGTTCGGGCTGTTTTTT.

The CDR3 DNA reads as TGTGCCAGTAACTTAGGACAGGGAAAAGGCACAGATACGCAGTATTTT. Protein sequence: CASNLGQGKGTDTQYF. The rearrangement uses TRBV19 and TRBJ2-3; 8 positions agree with TRBD1. This CDR3 comprises 16 residues. Losses at the gene ends were 7 bases for V and 1 base for J; bases not matched to a gene: 10. CDR1 LNHDA and CDR2 SQIVND come from the germline V gene (reference sequence).

The rearrangement uses TRBV5-6 and TRBJ1-3, with D perhaps matching TRBD1 (6 bases). Looked up from germline, CDR1 is SGHDT and CDR2 is YYEEEE. Trimming stripped 0 bases from V and 4 bases from J, with 17 bases between. This CDR3 contains 17 residues. The CDR3, as DNA: TGTGCCAGCAGCTTGGTGGGGGGGCCTCTTTCGGGAAACACCATATATTTT. Its protein product is CASSLVGGPLSGNTIYF.

The CDR3 nucleotides are TGTGCCAGCAGCTTGATAGACACTGAAGCTTTCTTT. Amino acid sequence: CASSLIDTEAFF. V is TRBV5-6 and J is TRBJ1-1; D is undetermined. The germline V gene has CDR1 SGHDT and CDR2 YYEEEE. CDR3 length: 12 amino acids. Trimming took off 1 base at V and 3 bases at J, with 4 bases between the two ends.

The V call is TRBV27, the J call TRBJ1-1, with D tentatively TRBD1 (5 bases). Germline assignment: CDR1 MNHEY and CDR2 SMNVEV (reference sequence). This CDR3 has 15 residues. Trimming pared 2 bases from V and 3 bases from J, leaving 13 bases between. The CDR3 sequence is CASSLNWAGDTEAFF. The CDR3 DNA sequence: TGTGCCAGCAGTTTAAACTGGGCGGGGGACACTGAAGCTTTCTTT.

This rearrangement joins TRBV6-5 to TRBJ1-4, with 8 bases identical to TRBD1. Unmatched junction bases numbered 6, after V lost 5 bases and J lost 7 bases. Germline CDR1 MNHEY, CDR2 SVGAGI. The CDR3 spans 14 residues. CDR3 amino acids: CASSQTGAGEKLFF. The CDR3 DNA reads as TGTGCCAGCAGTCAGACAGGGGCGGGTGAAAAACTGTTTTTT.